Each of the 18 T cell receptor beta chains below was sequenced from the same sample in a study of graft-versus-host responses after intestinal transplantation. No antigen has been assigned to these receptors. Here immunoSEQ multiplex PCR was the method, and the copy in TCRdb shows in-frame clones only, minus some. Among tens of thousands of clones listed, over 70% were seen once. The sample here was unstimulated CD4+ T cells sorted from spleen or lymph node cells, taken before transplant. These receptor sequences come from a human donor who was the organ donor for an intestinal transplant.

The V call is TRBV5-1, the J call TRBJ1-1; 7 nucleotides agree with TRBD1. Germline V CDR1 and CDR2: SGHRS, YFSETQ. Trimming cost V 6 bases and J 4 bases; bases outside gene matches: 9. The CDR3 length is 14 residues. CDR3: CASKATGTGTEAFF. The CDR3 DNA is TGCGCCAGCAAGGCGACAGGGACGGGCACTGAAGCTTTCTTT.

This chain connects TRBV12-2 to TRBJ1-3; the table's D call, TRBD1, was not checked against the DNA. TRBV12-2 is classified as a pseudogene. CDR3 length: 13 residues. CDR3 DNA: TGTGCAAGTCGCTTAGACAGGGGAAACACCATATATTTT. Its translation is CASRLDRGNTIYF.

The chain uses TRBV19 and TRBJ1-6; TRBD1 agrees at 9 bases. V trimming: 1 base; J trimming: 7 bases; junction bases outside the gene matches: 2. Germline loops: CDR1 LNHDA, CDR2 SQIVND (reference sequence). The CDR3 length is 15 residues. CDR3 DNA: TGTGCCAGTAGTATAGCCGGGACAGGGAATTCACCCCTCCACTTT. Translation gives CASSIAGTGNSPLHF.

This chain links TRBV11-2 with TRBJ2-3; 10 nucleotides agree with TRBD1. J gave up 3 bases and V 4 bases, and 7 bases lay outside the gene matches. The CDR3 length is 16 residues. In germline, CDR1 is SGHAT, CDR2 FQNNGV. Here the CDR3 reads CASSYGQGGWTDTQYF. For the CDR3, the DNA is TGTGCCAGCAGCTACGGACAGGGGGGTTGGACAGATACGCAGTATTTT.

The rearrangement links TRBV10-2 to TRBJ2-5; 12 bases align to TRBD2. The V and J ends lost 6 bases and 1 base, in that order; junction bases with no gene match: 3. Germline V gene sequence: CDR1 WSHSY, CDR2 SAAADI. The CDR3 loop spans 15 amino acids. CDR3 loop: CASSTSGGFQETQYF. The CDR3 nucleotides are TGCGCCAGCAGCACTAGCGGGGGGTTCCAAGAGACCCAGTACTTC.

V is TRBV18 and J is TRBJ2-3, with 7 bases aligning to TRBD2. Trimming removed 3 bases from V and 4 bases from J; junction bases left unmatched: 10. Looked up from germline, CDR1 is KGHSH and CDR2 is LQKENI. The CDR3 covers 16 residues. CDR3 sequence reads: CASSPVTSVLPDTQYF. DNA for the CDR3: TGTGCCAGCTCACCCGTAACTAGCGTCCTCCCAGATACGCAGTATTTT.

This chain uses TRBV27 with TRBJ2-3; 10 nucleotides align to TRBD2. The germline V gene encodes CDR1 MNHEY and CDR2 SMNVEV (reference sequence). There are 16 residues in the CDR3. With 0 bases clipped from V and 1 base from J, the junction kept 1 base outside the gene matches. Here the CDR3 reads CASSLSSGGRTDTQYF. CDR3 bases: TGTGCCAGCAGTTTATCTAGCGGGGGGCGCACAGATACGCAGTATTTT.

Only one count was recorded for this clone. The gene calls are TRBV5-6 and TRBJ1-6; 9 bases map to TRBD1. Germline CDR1 is SGHDT and CDR2 is YYEEEE. The CDR3 spans 16 residues. With 1 base clipped from V and 7 bases from J, the junction kept 6 bases outside the gene matches. CDR3 coding DNA: TGTGCCAGCAGCTTGTTATGGGACAGGGTGAATTCACCCCTCCACTTT. Its protein is CASSLLWDRVNSPLHF.

This rearrangement joins TRBV2 to TRBJ1-6, with 10 bases aligning to TRBD1. The CDR3 totals 16 residues. V lost 5 bases to trimming and J lost 7 bases; unmatched junction nucleotides: 8. The germline V gene has CDR1 SNHLY and CDR2 FYNNEI. This chain's CDR3 is CASSPGTGARNSPLHF. Written as DNA, the CDR3 is TGTGCCAGCAGTCCTGGGACAGGGGCACGGAATTCACCCCTCCACTTT.

The V call is TRBV7-2, the J call TRBJ1-2; D is perhaps TRBD1 (6 bases). V lost 8 bases, J lost 4 bases, and 23 bases lay in between. Germline V gives CDR1 SGHTA, CDR2 FQGNSA. The CDR3 sequence is 16 residues long. CDR3 residues: CASQGQGAFRGYGYTF. CDR3 sequence (DNA): TGTGCCAGCCAGGGACAAGGGGCCTTTAGGGGCTATGGCTACACCTTC. The full variable domain, its missing parts supplied by reference TRBV7-2 and TRBJ1-2, is GAGVSQSPSNKVTEKGKDVELRCDPISGHTALYWYRQSLGQGLEFLIYFQGNSAPDKSGLPSDRFSAERTGGSVSTLTIQRTQQEDSAVYLCASQGQGAFRGYGYTFGSGTRLTVV.

This clone has more than one count but fewer than ten. The rearrangement joins TRBV2 to TRBJ2-7; 13 nucleotides match TRBD2. V shed 8 bases and J 3 bases; nucleotides not matched to a gene: 16. Looked up from germline, CDR1 is SNHLY and CDR2 is FYNNEI. The CDR3 has 18 amino acids. The CDR3 sequence: CASGSGLAGALGRYEQYV. CDR3 bases: TGTGCCAGCGGATCCGGACTAGCGGGGGCCCTGGGGCGCTACGAGCAGTACGTC.

V and J are TRBV6-1 and TRBJ1-1; TRBD1 is a possible D gene (5 bases). Looked up from germline, CDR1 is MNHNS and CDR2 is SASEGT. Trimming took 4 bases from V and 4 from J, leaving 7 bases between them. This CDR3 has 12 residues. The CDR3 bases are TGTGCCAGCAGTGGACAGACCACTGAAGCTTTCTTT. Residues: CASSGQTTEAFF.

This clone was seen more than once but under ten times. The rearrangement joins TRBV2 to TRBJ1-3, with D unresolved. The V and J ends lost 6 bases and 0 bases respectively, with 9 bases between them. The CDR3 length is 14 residues. The germline gives CDR1 SNHLY, CDR2 FYNNEI. In DNA form, the CDR3 reads TGTGCCAGCAGCCGCAGTGTCTCTGGAAACACCATATATTTT. This sequence encodes CASSRSVSGNTIYF.

This chain links TRBV28 with TRBJ2-3; perhaps TRBD1 as D (5 bases). Per the germline V gene, CDR1 is MDHEN and CDR2 is SYDVKM. CDR3 size: 19 residues. The V end was cut by 4 bases, the J end by 0 bases, with 23 bases between. The CDR3 reads CASSSRPKSYPGSTDTQYF. In DNA form, the CDR3 reads TGTGCCAGCAGTTCCAGGCCGAAATCATATCCAGGGAGCACAGATACGCAGTATTTT.

This clone is medium-sized in the sample. V gene TRBV5-1 combines with J gene TRBJ1-2; D not certain. The germline CDR1 and CDR2 sequences are SGHRS and YFSETQ. The CDR3 runs to 14 residues. Trimming left V 4 bases short and J 0 bases short, with 10 bases between. The DNA of the CDR3 is TGCGCCAGCAGCCCCCCCACAGCTAACTATGGCTACACCTTC. It encodes CASSPPTANYGYTF. The full variable domain, rest sourced from reference TRBV5-1 and TRBJ1-2, is KAGVTQTPRYLIKTRGQQVTLSCSPISGHRSVSWYQQTPGQGLQFLFEYFSETQRNKGNFPGRFSGRQFSNSRSEMNVSTLELGDSALYLCASSPPTANYGYTFGSGTRLTVV.

The chain joins TRBV6-5 to TRBJ1-3, with D possibly being TRBD1 (6 bases). CDR1 is MNHEY and CDR2 is SVGAGI in the germline V gene. V was pared by 2 bases and J by 3 bases, with 11 bases between. CDR3 length equals 15 residues. CDR3 sequence reads: CASSYGGALGNTIYF. The CDR3, as DNA: TGTGCCAGCAGTTACGGGGGGGCGCTTGGAAACACCATATATTTT.

V is TRBV29-1 and J is TRBJ1-2; D might be TRBD1 (5 bases). The V end was cut by 4 bases, the J end by 3 bases, with 9 bases between. CDR1 is SQVTM and CDR2 is ANQGSEA in the germline V gene. The CDR3 covers 12 residues. Written as DNA, the CDR3 is TGCAGCGTTGGTTCCAGGGACTATGGCTACACCTTC. Translation gives CSVGSRDYGYTF.

V usage is TRBV9 and J usage is TRBJ1-1; 8 nucleotides align to TRBD1. In germline, CDR1 is SGDLS, CDR2 YYNGEE. CDR3 length: 14 residues. V was clipped by 8 bases and J by 1 base; unmatched bases: 7. This CDR3 is CASQGGTGNTEAFF. CDR3 bases: TGTGCCAGTCAAGGGGGGACAGGGAACACTGAAGCTTTCTTT. The complete variable domain, with remaining parts taken from reference TRBV9 and TRBJ1-1, reads DSGVTQTPKHLITATGQRVTLRCSPRSGDLSVYWYQQSLDQGLQFLIQYYNGEERAKGNILERFSAQQFPDLHSELNLSSLELGDSALYFCASQGGTGNTEAFFGQGTRLTVV.